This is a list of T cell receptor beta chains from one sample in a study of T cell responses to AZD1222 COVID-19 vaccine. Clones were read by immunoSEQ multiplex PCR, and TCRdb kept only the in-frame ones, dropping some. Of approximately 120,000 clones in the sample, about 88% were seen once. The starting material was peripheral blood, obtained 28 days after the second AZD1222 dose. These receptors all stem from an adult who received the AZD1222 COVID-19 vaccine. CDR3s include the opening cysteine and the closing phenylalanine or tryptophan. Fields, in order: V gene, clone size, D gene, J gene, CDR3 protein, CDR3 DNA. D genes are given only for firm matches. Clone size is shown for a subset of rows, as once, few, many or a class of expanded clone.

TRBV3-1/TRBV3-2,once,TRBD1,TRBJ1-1,CAARGTGTEAFF,TGTGCCGCAAGAGGGACAGGGACTGAAGCTTTCTTT
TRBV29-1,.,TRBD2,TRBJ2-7,CSVVVREKPYEQYF,TGCAGCGTTGTAGTGCGGGAGAAGCCCTACGAGCAGTACTTC
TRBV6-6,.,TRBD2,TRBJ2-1,CASSGGDNSYNEQFF,TGTGCCAGCAGTGGGGGGGATAACTCCTATAATGAGCAGTTCTTC
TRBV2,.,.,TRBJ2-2,CASRTRVSNTGELFF,TGTGCCAGCAGAACCAGGGTATCGAACACCGGGGAGCTGTTTTTT
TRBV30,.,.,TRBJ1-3,CALYGVTGNTIYF,TGTGCCCTCTATGGGGTGACGGGAAACACCATATATTTT
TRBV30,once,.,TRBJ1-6,CAWSRENNSPLHF,TGTGCCTGGAGCAGGGAAAATAATTCACCCCTCCACTTT
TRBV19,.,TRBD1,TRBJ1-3,CASSIKGQGPRNTIYF,TGTGCCAGTAGTATCAAAGGACAGGGGCCTCGGAACACCATATATTTT
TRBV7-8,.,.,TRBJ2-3,CASSAVSDTQYF,TGTGCCAGCAGCGCCGTGTCAGATACGCAGTATTTT
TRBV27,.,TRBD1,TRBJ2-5,CASSSTGVQTWETQYF,TGTGCCAGCAGTTCGACAGGGGTCCAGACTTGGGAGACCCAGTACTTC
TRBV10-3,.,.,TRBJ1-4,CAISESLIGEKLFF,TGTGCCATCAGTGAGTCCCTAATCGGGGAAAAACTGTTTTTT